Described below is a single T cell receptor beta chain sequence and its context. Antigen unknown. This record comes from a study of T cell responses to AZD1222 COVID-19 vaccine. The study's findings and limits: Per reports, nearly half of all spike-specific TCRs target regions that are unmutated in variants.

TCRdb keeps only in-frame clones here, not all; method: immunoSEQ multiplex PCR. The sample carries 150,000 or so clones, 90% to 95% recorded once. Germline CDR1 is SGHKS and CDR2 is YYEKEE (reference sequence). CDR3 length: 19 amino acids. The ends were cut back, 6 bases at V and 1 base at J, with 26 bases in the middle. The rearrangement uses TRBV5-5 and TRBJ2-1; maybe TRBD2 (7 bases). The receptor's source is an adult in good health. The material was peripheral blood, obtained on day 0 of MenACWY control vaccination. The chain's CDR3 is CASMPLRGGGPVSYNEQFF. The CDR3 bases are TGTGCCAGCATGCCCCTAAGGGGCGGGGGCCCTGTTTCCTACAATGAGCAGTTCTTC.